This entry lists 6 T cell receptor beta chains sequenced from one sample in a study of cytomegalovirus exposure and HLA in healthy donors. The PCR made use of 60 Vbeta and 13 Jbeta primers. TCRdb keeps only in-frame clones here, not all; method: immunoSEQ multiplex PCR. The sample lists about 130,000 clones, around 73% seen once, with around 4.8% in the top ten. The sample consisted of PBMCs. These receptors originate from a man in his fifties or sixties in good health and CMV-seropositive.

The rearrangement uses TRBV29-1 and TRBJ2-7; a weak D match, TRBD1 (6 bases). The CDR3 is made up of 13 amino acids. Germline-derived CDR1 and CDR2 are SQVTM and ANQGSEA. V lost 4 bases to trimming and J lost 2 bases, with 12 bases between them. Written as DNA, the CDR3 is TGCAGCGTTGTTAGGACAGTGACCTACGAGCAGTACTTC. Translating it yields CSVVRTVTYEQYF.

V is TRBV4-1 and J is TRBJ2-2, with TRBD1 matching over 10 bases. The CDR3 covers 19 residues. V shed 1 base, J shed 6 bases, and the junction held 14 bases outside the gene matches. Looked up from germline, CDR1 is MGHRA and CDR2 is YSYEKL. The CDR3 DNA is TGCGCCAGCAGCCAAGTATCGGGGAGGGGACAGGGGATTGCCGGGGAGCTGTTTTTT. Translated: CASSQVSGRGQGIAGELFF.

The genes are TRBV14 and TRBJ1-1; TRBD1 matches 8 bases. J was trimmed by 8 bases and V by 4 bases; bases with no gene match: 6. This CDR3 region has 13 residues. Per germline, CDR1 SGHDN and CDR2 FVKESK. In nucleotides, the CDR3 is TGTGCCAGCAGCCGGATTAGACAGGGGGAAGCTTTCTTT. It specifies CASSRIRQGEAFF.

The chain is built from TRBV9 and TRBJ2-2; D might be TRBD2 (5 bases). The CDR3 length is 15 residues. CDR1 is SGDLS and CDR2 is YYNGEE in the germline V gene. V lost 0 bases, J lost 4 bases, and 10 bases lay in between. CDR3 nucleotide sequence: TGTGCCAGCAGCGTAGATGAGGGATTCACCGGGGAGCTGTTTTTT. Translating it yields CASSVDEGFTGELFF.

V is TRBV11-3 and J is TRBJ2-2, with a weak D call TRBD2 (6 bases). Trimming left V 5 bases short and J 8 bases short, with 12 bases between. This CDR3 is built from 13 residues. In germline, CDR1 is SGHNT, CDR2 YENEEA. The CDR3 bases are TGTGCCAGCAGCCTCACACGGGAGGGGGAGCTGTTTTTT. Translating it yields CASSLTREGELFF. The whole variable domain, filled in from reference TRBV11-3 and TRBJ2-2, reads EAGVVQSPRYKIIEKKQPVAFWCNPISGHNTLYWYLQNLGQGPELLIRYENEEAVDDSQLPKDRFSAERLKGVDSTLKIQPAELGDSAVYLCASSLTREGELFFGEGSRLTVL.

The CDR3, as DNA: TGTGCCAGCTCACCTACCCGGGAGACTGAAGCTTTCTTT. The encoded protein is CASSPTRETEAFF. The V call is TRBV18, the J call TRBJ1-1; D not resolved. This CDR3 is 13 amino acids long. CDR1 KGHSH and CDR2 LQKENI come from the germline V gene. Trimming pared 3 bases from V and 5 bases from J, leaving 10 bases between.